Here is one TCR beta chain with its context. This CDR3 has 16 amino acids. Trimming left V 3 bases short and J 3 bases short, with 14 bases between. Germline values: CDR1 SNHLY, CDR2 FYNNEI. The data derive from a study of shared clonotypes between healthy human individuals. Some 27,000 T cell genomes, or approximately 200 ng DNA, went into the sorted-subset replicate PCRs. Generated by immunoSEQ multiplex PCR, the TCRdb table keeps only in-frame clones and is missing some. Of over 400,000 clones listed, roughly 95% are singletons. What was sequenced was naive CD4+ T cells sorted from blood. The subset: CD45RA+ positively selected. The chain carries TRBV2 and TRBJ2-2; D may be TRBD2 (6 bases). The receptor comes from a woman under 40 in good health. The CDR3 is CASSENGGLDTGELFF. DNA of the CDR3: TGTGCCAGCAGTGAGAACGGGGGTTTGGACACCGGGGAGCTGTTTTTT.